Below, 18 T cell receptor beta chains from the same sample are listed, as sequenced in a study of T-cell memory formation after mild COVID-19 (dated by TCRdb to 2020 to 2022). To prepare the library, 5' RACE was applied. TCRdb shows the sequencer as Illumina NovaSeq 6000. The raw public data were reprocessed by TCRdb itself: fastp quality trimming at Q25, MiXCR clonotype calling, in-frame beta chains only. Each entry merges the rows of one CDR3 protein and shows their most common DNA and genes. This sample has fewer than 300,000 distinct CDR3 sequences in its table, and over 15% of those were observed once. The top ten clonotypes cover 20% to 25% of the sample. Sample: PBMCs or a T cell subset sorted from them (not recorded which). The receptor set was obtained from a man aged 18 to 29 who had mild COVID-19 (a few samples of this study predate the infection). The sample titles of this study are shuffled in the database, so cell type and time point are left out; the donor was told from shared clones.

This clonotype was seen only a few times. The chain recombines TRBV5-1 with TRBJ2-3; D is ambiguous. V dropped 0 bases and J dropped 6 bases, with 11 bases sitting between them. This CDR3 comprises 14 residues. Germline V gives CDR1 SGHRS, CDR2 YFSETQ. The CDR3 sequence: CASSLENVGDTQYF. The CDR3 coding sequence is TGCGCCAGCAGCTTGGAGAATGTAGGGGATACGCAGTATTTT.

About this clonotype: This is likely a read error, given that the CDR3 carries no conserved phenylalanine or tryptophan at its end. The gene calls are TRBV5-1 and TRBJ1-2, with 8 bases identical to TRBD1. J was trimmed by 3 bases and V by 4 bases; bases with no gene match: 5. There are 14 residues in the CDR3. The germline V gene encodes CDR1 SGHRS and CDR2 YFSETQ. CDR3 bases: TGCGCCAGCAGCCCCGGACAGGGCCACTATGGCTACACCCTC. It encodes CASSPGQGHYGYTL.

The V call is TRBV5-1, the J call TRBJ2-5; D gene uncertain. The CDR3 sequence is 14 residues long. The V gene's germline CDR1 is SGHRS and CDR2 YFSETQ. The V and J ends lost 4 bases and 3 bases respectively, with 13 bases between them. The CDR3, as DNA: TGCGCCAGCAGCGCGGACGGCTCCGAAGAGACCCAGTACTTC. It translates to CASSADGSEETQYF.

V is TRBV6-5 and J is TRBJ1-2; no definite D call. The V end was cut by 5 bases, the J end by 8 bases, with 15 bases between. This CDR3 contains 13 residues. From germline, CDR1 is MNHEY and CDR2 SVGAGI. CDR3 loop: CASSAPSPRGYTF. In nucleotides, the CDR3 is TGTGCCAGCAGTGCCCCATCACCCCGAGGCTACACCTTC.

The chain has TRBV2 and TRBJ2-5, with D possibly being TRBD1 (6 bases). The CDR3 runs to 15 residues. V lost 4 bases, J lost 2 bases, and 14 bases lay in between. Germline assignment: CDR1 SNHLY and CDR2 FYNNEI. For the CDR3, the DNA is TGTGCCAGCAGTGCCCCAGGGGTTTCTCAAGAGACCCAGTACTTC. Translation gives CASSAPGVSQETQYF.

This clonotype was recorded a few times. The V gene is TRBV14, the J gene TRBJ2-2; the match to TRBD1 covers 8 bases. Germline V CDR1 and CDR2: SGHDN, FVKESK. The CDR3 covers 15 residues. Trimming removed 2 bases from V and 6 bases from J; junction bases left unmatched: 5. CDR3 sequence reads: CASSQQGAIAGELFF. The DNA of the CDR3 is TGTGCCAGCAGCCAACAGGGGGCTATAGCCGGGGAGCTGTTTTTT.

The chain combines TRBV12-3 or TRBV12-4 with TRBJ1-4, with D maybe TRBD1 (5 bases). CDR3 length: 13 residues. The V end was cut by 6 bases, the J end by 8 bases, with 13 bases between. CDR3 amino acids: CASSPWGEEKLFF. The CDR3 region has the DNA TGTGCCAGCAGCCCCTGGGGGGAGGAAAAACTGTTTTTT.

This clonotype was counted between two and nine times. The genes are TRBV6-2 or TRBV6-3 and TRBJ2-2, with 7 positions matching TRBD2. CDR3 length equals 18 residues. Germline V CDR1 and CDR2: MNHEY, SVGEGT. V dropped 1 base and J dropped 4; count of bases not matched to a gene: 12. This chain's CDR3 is CASSYFLGEGKGTGELFF. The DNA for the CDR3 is TGTGCCAGCAGTTACTTCCTAGGGGAGGGTAAAGGCACCGGGGAGCTGTTTTTT.

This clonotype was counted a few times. The DNA of the CDR3 is TGCGCCAGCAGCCTGGACGCGGGAGGGGCCAACGTCCTGACTTTC. It specifies CASSLDAGGANVLTF. J is TRBJ2-6 and V is TRBV4-1; possibly TRBD2 for D (6 bases). The germline gives CDR1 MGHRA, CDR2 YSYEKL. The V end lost 4 bases, the J end lost 4 bases, and 11 bases lay between the germline ends. The CDR3 contains 15 residues.

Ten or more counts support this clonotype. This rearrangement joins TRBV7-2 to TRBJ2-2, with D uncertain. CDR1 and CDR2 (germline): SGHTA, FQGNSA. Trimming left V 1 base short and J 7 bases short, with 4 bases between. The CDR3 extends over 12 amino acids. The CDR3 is CASSLVGGELFF. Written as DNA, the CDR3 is TGTGCCAGCAGCTTAGTTGGCGGGGAGCTGTTTTTT. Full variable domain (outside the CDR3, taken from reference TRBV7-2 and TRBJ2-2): GAGVSQSPSNKVTEKGKDVELRCDPISGHTALYWYRQSLGQGLEFLIYFQGNSAPDKSGLPSDRFSAERTGGSVSTLTIQRTQQEDSAVYLCASSLVGGELFFGEGSRLTVL.

Here the CDR3 reads CASSQEVPGKNTEAFF. The CDR3 DNA reads as TGCGCCAGCAGCCAAGAAGTCCCAGGGAAAAACACTGAAGCTTTCTTT. This rearrangement joins TRBV4-3 to TRBJ1-1; tentatively, D is TRBD1 (5 bases). V lost 0 bases and J 2 bases, leaving 13 bases between the germline ends. Germline lookup yields CDR1 LGHNA and CDR2 YSLEER. The CDR3 covers 16 residues.

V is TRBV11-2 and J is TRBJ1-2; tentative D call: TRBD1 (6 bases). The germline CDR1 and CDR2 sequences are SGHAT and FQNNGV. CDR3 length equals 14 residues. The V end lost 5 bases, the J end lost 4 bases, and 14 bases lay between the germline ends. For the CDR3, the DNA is TGTGCCAGCAGCCCATATAGGGGGGGCTATGGCTACACCTTC. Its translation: CASSPYRGGYGYTF. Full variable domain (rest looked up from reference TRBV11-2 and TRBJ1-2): EAGVAQSPRYKIIEKRQSVAFWCNPISGHATLYWYQQILGQGPKLLIQFQNNGVVDDSQLPKDRFSAERLKGVDSTLKIQPAKLEDSAVYLCASSPYRGGYGYTFGSGTRLTVV.

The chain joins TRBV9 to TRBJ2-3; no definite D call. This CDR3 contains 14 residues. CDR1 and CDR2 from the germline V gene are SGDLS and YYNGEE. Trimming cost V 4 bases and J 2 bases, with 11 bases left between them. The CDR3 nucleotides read TGTGCCAGCAGCATGTATTCGGACACAGATACGCAGTATTTT. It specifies CASSMYSDTDTQYF.

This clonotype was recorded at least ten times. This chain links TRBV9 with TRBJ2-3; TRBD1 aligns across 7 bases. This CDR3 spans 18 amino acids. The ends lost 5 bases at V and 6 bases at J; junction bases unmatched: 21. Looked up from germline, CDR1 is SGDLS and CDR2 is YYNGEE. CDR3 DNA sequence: TGTGCCAGCAGTGAAAGAGGGTATCAGGGGGATTCCGGGGATACGCAGTATTTT. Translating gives CASSERGYQGDSGDTQYF.

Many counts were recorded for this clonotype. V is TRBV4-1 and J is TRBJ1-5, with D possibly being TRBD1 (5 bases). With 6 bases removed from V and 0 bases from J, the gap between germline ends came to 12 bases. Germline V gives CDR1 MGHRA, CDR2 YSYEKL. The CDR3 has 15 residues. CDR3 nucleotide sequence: TGCGCCAGCAGGGAGAGGGACGTTAGCAATCAGCCCCAGCATTTT. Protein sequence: CASRERDVSNQPQHF.

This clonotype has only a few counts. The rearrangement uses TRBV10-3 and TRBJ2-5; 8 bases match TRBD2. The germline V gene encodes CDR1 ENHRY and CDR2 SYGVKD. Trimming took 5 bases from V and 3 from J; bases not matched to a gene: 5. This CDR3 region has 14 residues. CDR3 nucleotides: TGTGCCATCAGTTTCCCGGGGGGGGAAGAGACCCAGTACTTC. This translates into CAISFPGGEETQYF.

The chain's CDR3 is CSAREGQPNSPLHF. DNA of the CDR3: TGCAGTGCTAGAGAGGGACAGCCCAATTCACCCCTCCACTTT. V gene TRBV20-1 combines with J gene TRBJ1-6; 7 bases map to TRBD1. CDR3 size: 14 residues. The germline gives CDR1 DFQATT, CDR2 SNEGSKA (reference sequence). V gave up 0 bases and J gave up 7 bases; unmatched junction bases: 3.

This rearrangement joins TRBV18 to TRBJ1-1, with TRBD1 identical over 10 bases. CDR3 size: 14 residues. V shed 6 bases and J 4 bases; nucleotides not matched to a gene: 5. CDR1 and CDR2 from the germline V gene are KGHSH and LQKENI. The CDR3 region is CASSPGTGATEAFF. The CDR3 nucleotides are TGTGCCAGCTCCCCCGGGACAGGGGCCACTGAAGCTTTCTTT.